Listed here are 19 T cell receptor beta chains from one sample, sequenced in a study of blood T cell repertoires in COVID-19. This table comes from immunoSEQ multiplex PCR, and its TCRdb copy is limited to in-frame clones, with some not included. Among approximately 120,000 clones listed, approximately 84% were seen once. The sequenced sample consisted of peripheral blood. Receptors originate from a woman between 45 and 60 years old with acute or convalescent COVID-19.

This chain uses TRBV12-5 with TRBJ2-7; D is perhaps TRBD2 (5 bases). V was shortened by 6 bases and J by 3 bases, with 9 bases between the two germline ends. The CDR3 has 12 residues. Looked up from germline, CDR1 is LGHNT and CDR2 is FRNRAP. CDR3 sequence reads: CASGREYYEQYF. The DNA of the CDR3 is TGTGCTAGTGGAAGGGAGTACTACGAGCAGTACTTC.

There are many counts of this clone. The chain recombines TRBV7-3 with TRBJ1-6; 12 bases are a match to TRBD1. This CDR3 is built from 16 residues. Germline CDR1 is SGHTA and CDR2 is FQGTGA. Losses at the gene ends were 7 bases for V and 5 bases for J; bases not matched to a gene: 6. The CDR3 nucleotides read TGTGCCAGCAAAGGGACAGGGGGCGACGATAATTCACCCCTCCACTTT. Translating gives CASKGTGGDDNSPLHF. The full variable domain, with the rest looked up from reference TRBV7-3 and TRBJ1-6, is GAGVSQTPSNKVTEKGKYVELRCDPISGHTALYWYRQSLGQGPEFLIYFQGTGAADDSGLPNDRFFAVRPEGSVSTLKIQRTERGDSAVYLCASKGTGGDDNSPLHFGNGTRLTVT.

In its sample, this clone was seen a few times. This chain uses TRBV5-1 with TRBJ1-2; tentative D call: TRBD1 (5 bases). Trimming took 4 bases from V and 2 from J, leaving 12 bases between them. Germline CDR1 is SGHRS and CDR2 is YFSETQ. This CDR3 is built from 14 residues. In DNA form, the CDR3 reads TGCGCCAGCAGCCCACAGACAGTAAACTATGGCTACACCTTC. It specifies CASSPQTVNYGYTF.

This clone was counted between two and nine times. This sequence joins TRBV9 and TRBJ1-3, with 10 bases that match TRBD1. Trimming cost V 0 bases and J 2 bases; bases outside gene matches: 8. This CDR3 spans 18 amino acids. The germline V gene has CDR1 SGDLS and CDR2 YYNGEE. The CDR3 loop reads CASSVGRRQGATGNTIYF. DNA for the CDR3: TGTGCCAGCAGCGTAGGGCGTCGACAGGGGGCGACTGGAAACACCATATATTTT.

This chain connects TRBV19 to TRBJ2-6; D remains ambiguous. V was clipped by 5 bases and J by 0 bases, with 8 bases between them. Per germline, CDR1 LNHDA and CDR2 SQIVND (reference sequence). CDR3 length: 15 amino acids. The CDR3 here is CASSGRSSGANVLTF. The CDR3 DNA reads as TGTGCCAGTAGTGGCAGAAGCTCTGGGGCCAACGTCCTGACTTTC.

V usage is TRBV19 and J usage is TRBJ1-5, with D tentatively TRBD1 (6 bases). Germline V CDR1 and CDR2: LNHDA, SQIVND (reference sequence). The CDR3 has 14 residues. V dropped 3 bases and J dropped 6 bases, with 12 bases sitting between them. The CDR3 sequence is CASSIGGAGQPQHF. The CDR3 DNA follows: TGTGCCAGTAGTATTGGGGGGGCCGGTCAGCCCCAGCATTTT. Variable domain in full (rest from reference TRBV19 and TRBJ1-5): DGGITQSPKYLFRKEGQNVTLSCEQNLNHDAMYWYRQDPGQGLRLIYYSQIVNDFQKGDIAEGYSVSREKKESFPLTVTSAQKNPTAFYLCASSIGGAGQPQHFGDGTRLSIL.

The genes are TRBV4-1 and TRBJ1-2, with 9 bases fitting TRBD1. With V trimmed by 1 base and J by 8 bases, 11 bases remained unmatched. Germline loops: CDR1 MGHRA, CDR2 YSYEKL. This CDR3 spans 16 amino acids. The CDR3 region has the DNA TGCGCCAGCAGCCAAGTCGATAAAAGGACAGGGGAAGGCTACACCTTC. Translating gives CASSQVDKRTGEGYTF.

V is TRBV27 and J is TRBJ1-3, with a possible D match to TRBD1 (6 bases). The CDR3 covers 15 residues. Trimming left V 9 bases short and J 4 bases short, with 19 bases between. Germline V gene data show CDR1 as MNHEY and CDR2 as SMNVEV (reference sequence). This CDR3 is CASEQEQGLGNTIYF. In DNA, the CDR3 is TGTGCCAGTGAACAGGAACAGGGCTTAGGAAACACCATATATTTT.

This clone was counted only a few times. V gene TRBV5-4 combines with J gene TRBJ1-1; 9 nucleotides align to TRBD1. Germline assignment: CDR1 SGHNT and CDR2 YYREEE (reference sequence). The CDR3 is 16 amino acids. The V segment lost 2 bases and the J segment 0 bases; nucleotides outside the gene matches: 5. CDR3 coding DNA: TGTGCCAGCAGCTTTGATCGGACAGGGGTGAACACTGAAGCTTTCTTT. Translated, it gives CASSFDRTGVNTEAFF.

The chain employs TRBV6-5 and TRBJ2-1; TRBD2 might be the D (6 bases). With 7 bases removed from V and 6 bases from J, the gap between germline ends came to 16 bases. The CDR3 covers 14 residues. In germline, CDR1 is MNHEY, CDR2 SVGAGI. CDR3 sequence reads: CASTAGLLGNEQFF. CDR3 DNA sequence: TGTGCCAGCACGGCGGGGCTATTAGGCAATGAGCAGTTCTTC.

The V gene is TRBV9, the J gene TRBJ2-1; D might be TRBD2 (6 bases). V lost 3 bases to trimming and J lost 4 bases, with 17 bases between them. The CDR3 runs 16 residues. The germline gives CDR1 SGDLS, CDR2 YYNGEE. The CDR3 coding sequence is TGTGCCAGCAGCGCCCCGGGACTCGTAGGATACAATGAGCAGTTCTTC. It encodes CASSAPGLVGYNEQFF.

The gene calls are TRBV27 and TRBJ1-5; the D is unclear. Per germline, CDR1 MNHEY and CDR2 SMNVEV (reference sequence). V was cut by 2 bases and J by 4 bases, with 27 bases left in between. The CDR3 extends over 20 amino acids. CDR3 nucleotides: TGTGCCAGCAGTTTAAGTGGGGAGGATCTTACCCGGGCCAGAAATCAGCCCCAGCATTTT. It encodes CASSLSGEDLTRARNQPQHF.

CDR3 in amino acids: CASSLDRGDEKLFF. DNA for the CDR3: TGCGCCAGCAGCTTGGACAGGGGGGATGAAAAACTGTTTTTT. The chain couples TRBV5-1 to TRBJ1-4; TRBD1 matches at 8 bases. This CDR3 is built from 14 residues. With V trimmed by 0 bases and J by 6 bases, 1 base remained unmatched. Germline V lookup: CDR1 SGHRS, CDR2 YFSETQ.

The DNA for the CDR3 is TGTGCCAGCAGTTTTCTTGCCGACGGGACAGGGTCGACCGAGTTATACGAGCAGTACTTC. This sequence encodes CASSFLADGTGSTELYEQYF. V gene TRBV28 combines with J gene TRBJ2-7; 9 bases fit TRBD1. V shed 3 bases and J 4 bases; nucleotides not matched to a gene: 22. This CDR3 has 20 residues. Germline V gene sequence: CDR1 MDHEN, CDR2 SYDVKM.

This clone appeared once. V usage is TRBV7-2 and J usage is TRBJ1-2, with 10 nucleotides matching TRBD1. The length of the CDR3 is 14 residues. With V trimmed by 6 bases and J by 6 bases, 7 bases remained unmatched. Germline V lookup: CDR1 SGHTA, CDR2 FQGNSA. CDR3 sequence: CASSLTGTGDGYTF. CDR3 nucleotides: TGTGCCAGCAGTTTAACCGGGACAGGGGATGGCTACACCTTC.

The sample holds one count of this clone. The rearrangement links TRBV12-3 or TRBV12-4 to TRBJ1-2; D ambiguous. Deletions cut 7 bases from V and 7 bases from J, with 16 bases between. The CDR3 length is 13 residues. CDR3 sequence (DNA): TGTGCCAGCACCCTCCGTGGAGGATTTGGCTACACCTTC. It codes for CASTLRGGFGYTF.

J is TRBJ2-2 and V is TRBV6-1, with TRBD1 matching over 8 bases. Germline values: CDR1 MNHNS, CDR2 SASEGT. The CDR3 has 16 amino acids. V shed 4 bases, J shed 1 base, and the junction held 5 bases outside the gene matches. The CDR3 bases are TGTGCCAGCAGTGCCCGACAGGGGTGGAACACCGGGGAGCTGTTTTTT. This encodes CASSARQGWNTGELFF.

V gene TRBV24-1 combines with J gene TRBJ2-3; no firm D call. The CDR3 runs to 13 residues. V was pared by 1 base and J by 4 bases, with 5 bases between. Germline values: CDR1 KGHDR, CDR2 SFDVKD. Here the CDR3 reads CATSDFTADTQYF. In nucleotides, the CDR3 is TGTGCCACCAGTGATTTCACGGCAGATACGCAGTATTTT.

The chain joins TRBV6-6 to TRBJ1-4, with 9 positions matching TRBD1. V lost 6 bases to trimming and J lost 4 bases; unmatched junction nucleotides: 6. This CDR3 contains 15 residues. Germline V lookup: CDR1 MNHNY, CDR2 SVGAGI (reference sequence). CDR3 sequence: CASRPTGGLNEKLFF. CDR3 nucleotides: TGTGCCAGCAGGCCCACAGGGGGCCTTAATGAAAAACTGTTTTTT.